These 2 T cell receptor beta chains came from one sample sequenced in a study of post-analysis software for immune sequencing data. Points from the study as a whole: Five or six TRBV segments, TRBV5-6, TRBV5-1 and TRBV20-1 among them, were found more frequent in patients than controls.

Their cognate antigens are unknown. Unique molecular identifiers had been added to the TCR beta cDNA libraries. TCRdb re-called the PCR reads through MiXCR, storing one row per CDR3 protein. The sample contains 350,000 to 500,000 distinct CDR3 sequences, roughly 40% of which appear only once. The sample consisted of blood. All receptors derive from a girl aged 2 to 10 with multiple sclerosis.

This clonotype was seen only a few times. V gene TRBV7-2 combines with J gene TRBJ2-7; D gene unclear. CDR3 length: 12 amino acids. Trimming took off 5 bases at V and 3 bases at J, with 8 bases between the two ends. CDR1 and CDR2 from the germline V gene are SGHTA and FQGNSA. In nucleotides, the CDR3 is TGTGCCAGCAGCCCCGGAGACTACGAGCAGTACTTC. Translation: CASSPGDYEQYF.

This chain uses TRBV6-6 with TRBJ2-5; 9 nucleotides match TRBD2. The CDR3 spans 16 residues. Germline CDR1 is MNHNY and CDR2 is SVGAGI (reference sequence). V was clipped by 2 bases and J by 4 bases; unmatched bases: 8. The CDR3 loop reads CASSYPSAGGRETQYF. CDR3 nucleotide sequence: TGTGCCAGCAGTTACCCCTCAGCGGGGGGTCGAGAGACCCAGTACTTC.